These 17 T cell receptor beta chains were sequenced from one sample in a study of blood T cell repertoires in COVID-19. This table comes from immunoSEQ multiplex PCR, and its TCRdb copy is limited to in-frame clones, with some not included. There are roughly 80,000 clones in the sample; over 80% occur only once, and roughly 9% lies in the top ten. Material for sequencing was peripheral blood. These receptors were obtained from a human donor in a cohort sampled during active COVID-19.

The chain is built from TRBV7-2 and TRBJ2-7, with D possibly TRBD2 on 7 matching bases. The CDR3 has 14 residues. V lost 7 bases, J lost 0 bases, and 13 bases lay in between. Germline CDR1 SGHTA, CDR2 FQGNSA. This chain's CDR3 is CASTEGGASYEQYF. The CDR3 DNA sequence: TGTGCCAGCACTGAGGGGGGGGCCTCCTACGAGCAGTACTTC.

The V gene is TRBV19, the J gene TRBJ2-5; the match to TRBD2 covers 10 bases. V shed 3 bases, J shed 6 bases, and the junction held 7 bases outside the gene matches. This CDR3 region has 15 residues. CDR1 and CDR2 (germline): LNHDA, SQIVND (reference sequence). The CDR3 coding sequence is TGTGCCAGTAGTATTCCTAGCGGGAGAGGGAAGACCCAGTACTTC. Residues: CASSIPSGRGKTQYF.

This chain links TRBV11-3 with TRBJ2-5; 13 bases agree with TRBD2. The J segment lost 5 bases and the V segment lost 5 bases, leaving 5 bases of the junction unmatched. There are 15 residues in the CDR3. Germline loops: CDR1 SGHNT, CDR2 YENEEA. The CDR3, as DNA: TGTGCCAGCAGCGGGGGACTAGCGGGATCCGAGACCCAGTACTTC. As protein: CASSGGLAGSETQYF.

This chain's CDR3 is CASSPTSSLSSYEQYF. The CDR3 DNA reads as TGCGCCAGCAGCCCCACCTCTAGCCTCTCCTCCTACGAGCAGTACTTC. The chain combines TRBV4-1 with TRBJ2-7, with D tentatively TRBD2 (5 bases). V dropped 4 bases and J dropped 0 bases, with 16 bases sitting between them. This CDR3 contains 16 residues. Germline lookup yields CDR1 MGHRA and CDR2 YSYEKL.

This sequence joins TRBV5-8 and TRBJ2-7; 12 bases match TRBD2. V was pared by 2 bases and J by 6 bases, with 3 bases of the junction left unmatched. CDR3 length: 14 residues. Germline V lookup: CDR1 SGHTS, CDR2 YDEGEE. For the CDR3, the DNA is TGTGCCAGCAGCTTTCTAGCGGGAGGGTCCGAGCAGTACTTC. Amino acids: CASSFLAGGSEQYF.

V usage is TRBV4-1 and J usage is TRBJ2-7, with D perhaps matching TRBD2 (6 bases). V dropped 0 bases and J dropped 2 bases, with 11 bases sitting between them. Germline V gene lookup returns CDR1 MGHRA and CDR2 YSYEKL. The CDR3 spans 15 residues. CDR3 residues: CASSQDPGGTYEQYF. In DNA, the CDR3 is TGCGCCAGCAGCCAAGATCCTGGAGGGACCTACGAGCAGTACTTC.

The V call is TRBV19, the J call TRBJ2-7, with D perhaps matching TRBD1 (5 bases). V lost 4 bases and J lost 1, with 17 bases in between. CDR1 is LNHDA and CDR2 is SQIVND in the germline V gene (reference sequence). The CDR3 has 16 residues. This CDR3 reads CASSRIYTGFSYEQYF. Written as DNA, the CDR3 is TGTGCCAGTAGTAGGATTTATACAGGTTTTTCCTACGAGCAGTACTTC.

About this clone: Other DNA variants within this sample encode the same CDR3. The chain couples TRBV7-2 to TRBJ1-2, with TRBD1 matching over 7 bases. V shed 5 bases and J 4 bases; nucleotides not matched to a gene: 16. CDR1 is SGHTA and CDR2 is FQGNSA in the germline V gene. The CDR3 has 17 amino acids. CDR3 DNA sequence: TGTGCCAGCAGCCGGGGTGGGGCAGGGACAGCTCCCTATGGCTACACCTTC. Translating it yields CASSRGGAGTAPYGYTF. Full variable domain (remainder filled in from reference TRBV7-2 and TRBJ1-2): GAGVSQSPSNKVTEKGKDVELRCDPISGHTALYWYRQSLGQGLEFLIYFQGNSAPDKSGLPSDRFSAERTGGSVSTLTIQRTQQEDSAVYLCASSRGGAGTAPYGYTFGSGTRLTVV.

The CDR3 loop reads CASSLVLAGGNEQFF. For the CDR3, the DNA is TGTGCCAGCAGCTTAGTACTAGCGGGGGGCAATGAGCAGTTCTTC. V and J are TRBV7-9 and TRBJ2-1; TRBD2 matches at 12 bases. The CDR3 runs to 15 residues. Germline CDR1 SEHNR, CDR2 FQNEAQ (reference sequence). The V segment lost 1 base and the J segment 6 bases; nucleotides outside the gene matches: 1.

This clone was seen a single time. V gene TRBV10-2 combines with J gene TRBJ1-5; possibly TRBD1 for D (5 bases). The CDR3 covers 13 residues. Between the trimmed V and J ends, which lost 2 bases and 5 bases, there was a span of 7 bases. Germline V lookup: CDR1 WSHSY, CDR2 SAAADI. The DNA of the CDR3 is TGCGCCAGCAGTGAGGGGGCCTATCAGCCCCAGCATTTT. Protein: CASSEGAYQPQHF.

This clone was recorded only once. This chain links TRBV11-2 with TRBJ1-1, with 7 bases fitting TRBD1. V lost 6 bases, J lost 1 base, and 5 bases stayed unmatched. Germline CDR1 is SGHAT and CDR2 is FQNNGV. The CDR3 is 14 amino acids. The DNA of the CDR3 is TGTGCCAGCAGTCCAGACAGGGCGAACACTGAAGCTTTCTTT. Residues: CASSPDRANTEAFF.

V usage is TRBV27 and J usage is TRBJ2-1; 10 bases match TRBD2. V lost 2 bases, J lost 0 bases, and 4 bases stayed unmatched. Germline V gene sequence: CDR1 MNHEY, CDR2 SMNVEV (reference sequence). The CDR3 covers 17 residues. For the CDR3, the DNA is TGTGCCAGCAGTTTAGGTAGCGGGAGGACCTCCTACAATGAGCAGTTCTTC. Its protein product is CASSLGSGRTSYNEQFF.

This clone is a singleton in its sample. This chain joins TRBV12-5 and TRBJ2-5; a weak D match, TRBD2 (5 bases). There are 13 residues in the CDR3. V lost 6 bases, J lost 6 bases, and 14 bases lay in between. The V gene's germline CDR1 is LGHNT and CDR2 FRNRAP. The CDR3 DNA follows: TGTGCTAGTGGAGGACTGGAGCATAAGACCCAGTACTTC. Translation gives CASGGLEHKTQYF.

The rearrangement uses TRBV11-3 and TRBJ2-2; TRBD1 is a possible D gene (6 bases). The germline V and J ends were trimmed by 3 bases and 7 bases, with 15 bases remaining between them. CDR1 and CDR2 (germline): SGHNT, YENEEA. This CDR3 has 15 residues. CDR3 sequence reads: CASSLALGADGELFF. CDR3 nucleotide sequence: TGTGCCAGCAGCTTGGCCCTGGGGGCCGACGGGGAGCTGTTTTTT.

In this sample, this clone turned up a few times. This sequence joins TRBV9 and TRBJ2-7, with D maybe TRBD2 (5 bases). Trimming took 0 bases from V and 0 from J, leaving 7 bases between them. Germline CDR1 is SGDLS and CDR2 is YYNGEE. This CDR3 region has 14 residues. The CDR3 spells CASSVERFSYEQYF. As DNA, the CDR3 is TGTGCCAGCAGCGTAGAGCGGTTCTCCTACGAGCAGTACTTC. The whole variable domain, remainder taken from reference TRBV9 and TRBJ2-7, is DSGVTQTPKHLITATGQRVTLRCSPRSGDLSVYWYQQSLDQGLQFLIQYYNGEERAKGNILERFSAQQFPDLHSELNLSSLELGDSALYFCASSVERFSYEQYFGPGTRLTVT.

This sequence joins TRBV5-1 and TRBJ2-1; 9 bases fit TRBD1. The ends lost 4 bases at V and 16 bases at J; junction bases unmatched: 6. In germline, CDR1 is SGHRS, CDR2 YFSETQ. The CDR3 loop spans 11 amino acids. The CDR3 loop reads CASSRGDRDFF. The CDR3 DNA reads TGCGCCAGCAGCCGGGGGGACAGGGACTTCTTC.

The chain has TRBV5-1 and TRBJ2-2; 9 bases line up with TRBD2. This CDR3 comprises 17 residues. Losses at the gene ends were 4 bases for V and 2 bases for J; bases not matched to a gene: 9. CDR1 is SGHRS, CDR2 YFSETQ, per germline. CDR3 DNA: TGCGCCAGCAGCCTTCAGGCTAGCGGGATTAACACCGGGGAGCTGTTTTTT. This encodes CASSLQASGINTGELFF.